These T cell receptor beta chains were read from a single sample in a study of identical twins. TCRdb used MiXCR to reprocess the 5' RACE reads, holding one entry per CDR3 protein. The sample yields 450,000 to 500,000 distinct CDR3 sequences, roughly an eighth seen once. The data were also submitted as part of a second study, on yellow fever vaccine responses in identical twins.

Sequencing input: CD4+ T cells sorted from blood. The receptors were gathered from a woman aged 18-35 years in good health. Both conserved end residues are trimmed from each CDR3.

CDR3aa: ASSLAAIVDTQY
len: 12
v_gene: TRBV7-2
j_gene: TRBJ2-3

CDR3aa: SDTRDRVYEQY
len: 11
v_gene: TRBV20-1
j_gene: TRBJ2-7

CDR3aa: ATLGRGEYNEQF
len: 12
v_gene: TRBV10-3
j_gene: TRBJ2-1

CDR3aa: ASSRSAGGPDEQF
len: 13
v_gene: TRBV7-9
j_gene: TRBJ2-1

CDR3aa: ASSYPDGSYEQY
len: 12
v_gene: TRBV6-5
j_gene: TRBJ2-7

CDR3aa: ASSQEDRAAIQY
len: 12
v_gene: TRBV16
j_gene: TRBJ2-4

CDR3aa: ANSAGQGESDTQY
len: 13
v_gene: TRBV9
j_gene: TRBJ2-3

CDR3aa: ASGTYPGPFQETQY
len: 14
v_gene: TRBV12-5
j_gene: TRBJ2-5

CDR3aa: ASSVGPHQPQH
len: 11
v_gene: TRBV6-1
j_gene: TRBJ1-5

CDR3aa: ASREQGALGETQY
len: 13
v_gene: TRBV12-3/TRBV12-4
j_gene: TRBJ2-5

CDR3aa: ASSLQGAAGNTIY
len: 13
v_gene: TRBV12-3/TRBV12-4
j_gene: TRBJ1-3

CDR3aa: ASCFGVTSSYNEQF
len: 14
v_gene: TRBV28
j_gene: TRBJ2-1

CDR3aa: ASSQVGETQY
len: 10
v_gene: TRBV3-1
j_gene: TRBJ2-5

CDR3aa: ASSRRQGGTGELF
len: 13
v_gene: TRBV6-1
j_gene: TRBJ2-2

CDR3aa: ASDSTGMRAGYT
len: 12
v_gene: TRBV6-1
j_gene: TRBJ1-2

CDR3aa: ASSDGLEGYEQY
len: 12
v_gene: TRBV9
j_gene: TRBJ2-7

CDR3aa: ASSQERVGDTQY
len: 12
v_gene: TRBV3-1
j_gene: TRBJ2-3

CDR3aa: ASRSGAETQY
len: 10
v_gene: TRBV28
j_gene: TRBJ2-5

CDR3aa: ASSLVAGGSTGELF
len: 14
v_gene: TRBV12-3/TRBV12-4
j_gene: TRBJ2-2

CDR3aa: ASSALAGGLAGREKETQY
len: 18
v_gene: TRBV5-1
j_gene: TRBJ2-5

CDR3aa: SARDGRGGAGETQY
len: 14
v_gene: TRBV20-1
j_gene: TRBJ2-5

CDR3aa: ASSLNTPGQDEKLF
len: 14
v_gene: TRBV4-3
j_gene: TRBJ1-4